Below, 8 T cell receptor beta chains from the same sample are listed, as sequenced in a study of blood T cell repertoires in COVID-19. This table comes from immunoSEQ multiplex PCR, and its TCRdb copy is limited to in-frame clones, with some not included. The data show 30,000 to 40,000 clones, over 80% seen once. Sequencing was done on a sample of peripheral blood. The receptors were gathered from an older man with active COVID-19.

The V call is TRBV2, the J call TRBJ2-5, with 15 bases fitting TRBD2. The V gene end was trimmed by 3 bases and the J gene end by 4 bases; junction bases not matched to a gene: 12. The CDR3 covers 19 residues. CDR1 and CDR2 from the germline V gene are SNHLY and FYNNEI. In nucleotides, the CDR3 is TGTGCCAGCAGTGAGGAAAGGACTAGCGGGAGGGTCGTTAGAGAGACCCAGTACTTC. The encoded protein is CASSEERTSGRVVRETQYF.

The chain employs TRBV15 and TRBJ2-7, with TRBD1 matching over 10 bases. The V segment lost 6 bases and the J segment 7 bases; nucleotides outside the gene matches: 9. CDR1 and CDR2 (germline): LNHNV, YYDKDF (reference sequence). This CDR3 is built from 14 residues. Here the CDR3 reads CATSRDRGRLEQYF. The CDR3 coding sequence is TGTGCCACCAGTCGGGACAGGGGACGGCTAGAGCAGTACTTC.

This clone was seen just once. This CDR3 reads CASSPDRDRLNTGELFF. CDR3 bases: TGTGCCAGCAGCCCCGACAGGGATAGATTGAACACCGGGGAGCTGTTTTTT. V is TRBV5-8 and J is TRBJ2-2; 7 bases match TRBD1. V lost 4 bases and J lost 1; bases outside the gene matches: 10. Germline CDR1 and CDR2: SGHTS and YDEGEE. CDR3 size: 17 residues.

J is TRBJ2-3 and V is TRBV30; D uncertain. The CDR3 totals 13 residues. The V gene's germline CDR1 is GTSNPN and CDR2 SVGIG (reference sequence). The V end was cut by 0 bases, the J end by 2 bases, with 6 bases between. The CDR3 reads CAWSVLTTDTQYF. The CDR3 region has the DNA TGTGCCTGGAGTGTACTAACCACAGATACGCAGTATTTT.

The chain recombines TRBV6-1 with TRBJ1-1; possibly TRBD1 for D (5 bases). The CDR3 consists of 13 residues. Germline CDR1 and CDR2: MNHNS and SASEGT. Trimming pared 6 bases from V and 1 base from J, leaving 9 bases between. CDR3 residues: CASRTQGNTEAFF. DNA for the CDR3: TGTGCCAGCAGGACGCAGGGGAACACTGAAGCTTTCTTT.

This clone was recorded only once. At one of its ends the junction is not consistent with the germline gene, which may arise from a read error. V usage is TRBV24-1 and J usage is TRBJ2-3, with D possibly being TRBD1 (6 bases). This CDR3 is 14 amino acids long. Germline V lookup: CDR1 KGHDR, CDR2 SFDVKD. The CDR3 region has the DNA TGTGCCACCAGTGATTCCTTGGGGGCCAGCCCGCTGGATTTT. Amino acid sequence: CATSDSLGASPLDF.

The gene calls are TRBV11-2 and TRBJ2-3; 9 bases align to TRBD2. The CDR3 consists of 15 residues. Unmatched junction bases numbered 14, after V lost 8 bases and J lost 8 bases. Germline loops: CDR1 SGHAT, CDR2 FQNNGV. The CDR3: CASFPGGLAGTTQYF. The DNA for the CDR3 is TGTGCCAGCTTCCCGGGAGGGCTAGCGGGAACTACGCAGTATTTT.

This clone is a singleton in its sample. The chain is built from TRBV6-2 or TRBV6-3 and TRBJ1-5, with D tentatively TRBD1 (6 bases). Germline assignment: CDR1 MNHEY and CDR2 SVGEGT. CDR3 length: 14 residues. V was shortened by 3 bases and J by 5 bases, with 11 bases between the two germline ends. In nucleotides, the CDR3 is TGTGCCAGCAGTTATATATCAGGGGATCAGCCCCAGCATTTT. It encodes CASSYISGDQPQHF.